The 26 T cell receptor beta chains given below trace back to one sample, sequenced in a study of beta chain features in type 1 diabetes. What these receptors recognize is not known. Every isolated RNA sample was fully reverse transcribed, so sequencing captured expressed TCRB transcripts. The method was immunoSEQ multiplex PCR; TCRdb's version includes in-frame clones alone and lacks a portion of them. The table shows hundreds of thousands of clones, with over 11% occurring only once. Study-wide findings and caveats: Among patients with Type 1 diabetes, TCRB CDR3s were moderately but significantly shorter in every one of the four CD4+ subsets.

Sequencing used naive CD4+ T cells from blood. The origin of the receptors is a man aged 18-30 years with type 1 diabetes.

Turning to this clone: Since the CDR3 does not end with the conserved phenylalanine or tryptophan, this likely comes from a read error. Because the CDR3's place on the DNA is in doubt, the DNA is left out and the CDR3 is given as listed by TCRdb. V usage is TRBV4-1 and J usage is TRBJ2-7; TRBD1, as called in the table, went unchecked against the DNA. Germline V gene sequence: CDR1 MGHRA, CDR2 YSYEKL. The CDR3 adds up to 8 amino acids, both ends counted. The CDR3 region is CASSQGWA.

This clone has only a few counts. The CDR3 protein is CASSQGLAGVSSFF. The CDR3 nucleotides read TGTGCCAGCAGCCAGGGACTAGCGGGAGTTAGCTCGTTCTTC. This chain links TRBV7-2 with TRBJ2-1; 14 bases agree with TRBD2. This CDR3 is 14 amino acids long. Per germline, CDR1 SGHTA and CDR2 FQGNSA. Trimming at V came to 5 bases and at J to 15 bases, leaving 9 bases not matched to a gene.

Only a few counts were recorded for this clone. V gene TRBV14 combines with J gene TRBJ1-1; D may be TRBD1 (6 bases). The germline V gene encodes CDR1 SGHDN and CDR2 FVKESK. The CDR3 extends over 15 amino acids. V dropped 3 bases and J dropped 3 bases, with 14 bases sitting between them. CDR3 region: CASSQPRGADTEAFF. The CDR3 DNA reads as TGTGCCAGCAGCCAGCCCCGGGGGGCCGACACTGAAGCTTTCTTT.

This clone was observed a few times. This CDR3 reads CASSQGVGQETQYF. The CDR3 bases are TGTGCCAGCAGCCAAGGGGTAGGCCAAGAGACCCAGTACTTC. V usage is TRBV4-2 and J usage is TRBJ2-5; D is unresolved. CDR1 and CDR2 from the germline V gene are LGHNA and YNFKEQ. Trimming shortened V by 1 base and J by 1 base, and 7 bases separated the two germline ends. The length of the CDR3 is 14 residues.

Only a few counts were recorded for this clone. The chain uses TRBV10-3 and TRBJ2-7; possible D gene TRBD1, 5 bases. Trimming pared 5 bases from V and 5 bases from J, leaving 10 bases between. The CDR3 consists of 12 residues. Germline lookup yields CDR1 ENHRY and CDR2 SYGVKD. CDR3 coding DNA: TGTGCCATCAGTTCCTCAGGGAACGAGCAGTACTTC. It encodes CAISSSGNEQYF.

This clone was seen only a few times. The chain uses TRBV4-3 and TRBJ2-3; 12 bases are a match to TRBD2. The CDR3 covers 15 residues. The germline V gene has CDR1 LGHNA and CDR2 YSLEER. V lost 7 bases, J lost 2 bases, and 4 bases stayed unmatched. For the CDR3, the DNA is TGCGCCAGCACAACTAGCGGGGGGCCCACAGATACGCAGTATTTT. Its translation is CASTTSGGPTDTQYF.

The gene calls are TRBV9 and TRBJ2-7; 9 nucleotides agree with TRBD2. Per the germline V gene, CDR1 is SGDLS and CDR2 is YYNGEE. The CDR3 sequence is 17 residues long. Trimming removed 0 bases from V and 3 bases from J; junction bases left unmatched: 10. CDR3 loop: CASSVGIPGLAGYEQYF. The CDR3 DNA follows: TGTGCCAGCAGCGTAGGCATTCCGGGACTAGCAGGCTACGAGCAGTACTTC.

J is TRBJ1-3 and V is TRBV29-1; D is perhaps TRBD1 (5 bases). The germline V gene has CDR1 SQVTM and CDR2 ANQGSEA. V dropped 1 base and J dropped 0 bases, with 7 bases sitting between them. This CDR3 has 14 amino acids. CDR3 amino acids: CSVEGGYSGNTIYF. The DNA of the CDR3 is TGCAGCGTTGAAGGGGGCTACTCTGGAAACACCATATATTTT.

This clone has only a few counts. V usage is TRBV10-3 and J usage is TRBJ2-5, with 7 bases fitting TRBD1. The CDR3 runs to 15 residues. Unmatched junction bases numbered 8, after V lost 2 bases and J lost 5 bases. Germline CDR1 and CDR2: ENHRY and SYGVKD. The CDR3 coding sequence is TGTGCCATCAGTGAGGCCGACAGGGTACGGGAGACCCAGTACTTC. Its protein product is CAISEADRVRETQYF.

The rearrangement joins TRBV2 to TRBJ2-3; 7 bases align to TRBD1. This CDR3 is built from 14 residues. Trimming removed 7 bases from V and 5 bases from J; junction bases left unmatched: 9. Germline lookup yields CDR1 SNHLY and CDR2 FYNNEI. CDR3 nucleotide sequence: TGTGCCAGCACTTCGACAGGGTTTGGAGATACGCAGTATTTT. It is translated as CASTSTGFGDTQYF.

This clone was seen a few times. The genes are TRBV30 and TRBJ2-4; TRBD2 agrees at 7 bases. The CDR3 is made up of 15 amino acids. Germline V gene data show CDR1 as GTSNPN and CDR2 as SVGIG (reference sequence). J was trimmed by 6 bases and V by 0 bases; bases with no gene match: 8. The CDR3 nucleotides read TGTGCCTGGAGTGTACGGCGACTAGCCCGAAACATTCAGTACTTC. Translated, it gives CAWSVRRLARNIQYF. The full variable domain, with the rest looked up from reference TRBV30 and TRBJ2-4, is SQTIHQWPATLVQPVGSPLSLECTVEGTSNPNLYWYRQAAGRGLQLLFYSVGIGQISSEVPQNLSASRPQDRQFILSSKKLLLSDSGFYLCAWSVRRLARNIQYFGAGTRLSVL.

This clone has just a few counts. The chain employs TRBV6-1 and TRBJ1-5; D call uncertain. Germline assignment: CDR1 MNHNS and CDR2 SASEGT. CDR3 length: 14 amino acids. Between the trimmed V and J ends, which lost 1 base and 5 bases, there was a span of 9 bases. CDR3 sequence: CASSEDVRDQPQHF. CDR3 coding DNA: TGTGCCAGCAGTGAAGATGTAAGGGATCAGCCCCAGCATTTT.

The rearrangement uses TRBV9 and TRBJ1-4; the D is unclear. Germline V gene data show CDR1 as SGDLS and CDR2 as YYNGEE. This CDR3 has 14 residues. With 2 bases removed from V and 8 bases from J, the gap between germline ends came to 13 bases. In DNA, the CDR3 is TGTGCCAGCAGCGTTCAAAGTGCGTCCGAAAAACTGTTTTTT. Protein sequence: CASSVQSASEKLFF.

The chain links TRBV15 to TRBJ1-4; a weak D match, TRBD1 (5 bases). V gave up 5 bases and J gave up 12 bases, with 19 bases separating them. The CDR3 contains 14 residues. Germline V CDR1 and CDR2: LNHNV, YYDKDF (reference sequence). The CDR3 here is CATSGGTRLAELFF. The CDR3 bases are TGTGCCACCAGCGGAGGGACCCGACTTGCGGAACTGTTTTTT.

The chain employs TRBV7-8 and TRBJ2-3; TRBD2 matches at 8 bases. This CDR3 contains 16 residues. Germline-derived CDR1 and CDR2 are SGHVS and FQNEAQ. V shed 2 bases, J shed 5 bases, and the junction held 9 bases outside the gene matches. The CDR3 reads CASSLPRRGARDTQYF. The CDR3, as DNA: TGTGCCAGCAGCTTACCCCGGCGGGGGGCTCGAGATACGCAGTATTTT.

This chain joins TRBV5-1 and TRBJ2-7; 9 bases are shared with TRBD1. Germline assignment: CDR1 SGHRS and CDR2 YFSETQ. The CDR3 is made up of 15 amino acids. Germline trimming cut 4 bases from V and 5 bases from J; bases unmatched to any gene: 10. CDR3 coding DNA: TGCGCCAGCAGCCCGGACAGGGGACCTCCTAACGAGCAGTACTTC. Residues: CASSPDRGPPNEQYF.

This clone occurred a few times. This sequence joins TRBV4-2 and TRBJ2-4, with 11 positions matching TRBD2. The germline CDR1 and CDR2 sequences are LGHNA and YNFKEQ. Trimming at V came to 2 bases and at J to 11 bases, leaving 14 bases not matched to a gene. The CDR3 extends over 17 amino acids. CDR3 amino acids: CASSQSRGGLAVEFQYF. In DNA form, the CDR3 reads TGTGCCAGCAGCCAATCCCGGGGGGGACTAGCGGTGGAATTTCAGTACTTC.

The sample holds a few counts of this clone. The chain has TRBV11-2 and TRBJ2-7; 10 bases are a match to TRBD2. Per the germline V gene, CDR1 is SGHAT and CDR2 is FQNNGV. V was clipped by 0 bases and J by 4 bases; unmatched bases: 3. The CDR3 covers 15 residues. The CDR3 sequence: CASSLDQLAGYEQYF. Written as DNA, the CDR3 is TGTGCCAGCAGCTTAGATCAACTAGCGGGATACGAGCAGTACTTC.

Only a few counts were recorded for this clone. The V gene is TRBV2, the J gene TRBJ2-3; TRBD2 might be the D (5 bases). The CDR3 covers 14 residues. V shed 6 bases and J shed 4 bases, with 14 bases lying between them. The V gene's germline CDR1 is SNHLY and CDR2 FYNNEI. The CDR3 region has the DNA TGTGCCAGCAGATCTGCGGAGGTAGCAGATACGCAGTATTTT. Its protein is CASRSAEVADTQYF.

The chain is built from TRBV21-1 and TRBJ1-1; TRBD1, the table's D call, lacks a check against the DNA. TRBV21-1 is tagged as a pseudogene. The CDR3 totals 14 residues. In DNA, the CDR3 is TGTGCCAGCAACTATCCAGGGGTAGGTACTGAAGCTTTCTTT. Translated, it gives CASNYPGVGTEAFF.

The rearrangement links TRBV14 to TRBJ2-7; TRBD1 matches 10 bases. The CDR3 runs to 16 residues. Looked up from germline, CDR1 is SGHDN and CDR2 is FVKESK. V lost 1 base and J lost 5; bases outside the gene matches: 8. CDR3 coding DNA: TGTGCCAGCAGCCAAGGACAGGGGGCGAGTAACCACGAGCAGTACTTC. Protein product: CASSQGQGASNHEQYF.

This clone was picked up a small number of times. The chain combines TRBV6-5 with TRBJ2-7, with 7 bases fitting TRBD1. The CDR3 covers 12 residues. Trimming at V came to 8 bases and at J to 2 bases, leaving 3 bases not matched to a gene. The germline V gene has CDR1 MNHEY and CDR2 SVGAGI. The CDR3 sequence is CASGQVAYEQYF. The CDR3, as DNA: TGTGCCAGCGGACAGGTCGCCTACGAGCAGTACTTC.

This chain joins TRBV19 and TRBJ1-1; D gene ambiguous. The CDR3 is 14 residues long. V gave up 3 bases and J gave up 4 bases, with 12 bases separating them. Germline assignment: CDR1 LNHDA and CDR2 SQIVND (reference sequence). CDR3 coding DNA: TGTGCCAGTAGTATCGTGAAGGAATCCACTGAAGCTTTCTTT. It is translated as CASSIVKESTEAFF.

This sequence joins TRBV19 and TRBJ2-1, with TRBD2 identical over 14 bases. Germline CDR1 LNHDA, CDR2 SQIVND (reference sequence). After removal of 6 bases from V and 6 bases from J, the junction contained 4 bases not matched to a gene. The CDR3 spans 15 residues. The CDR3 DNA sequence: TGTGCCAGTAGCCCCGGGACTAGCGGGAGCAATGAGCAGTTCTTC. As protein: CASSPGTSGSNEQFF.

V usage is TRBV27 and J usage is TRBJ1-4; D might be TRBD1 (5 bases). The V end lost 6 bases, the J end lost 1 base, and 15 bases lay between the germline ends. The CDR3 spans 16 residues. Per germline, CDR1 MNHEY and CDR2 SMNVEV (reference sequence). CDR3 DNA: TGTGCCAGCAGAACCAGGGTAGGAGGAACTAATGAAAAACTGTTTTTT. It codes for CASRTRVGGTNEKLFF.

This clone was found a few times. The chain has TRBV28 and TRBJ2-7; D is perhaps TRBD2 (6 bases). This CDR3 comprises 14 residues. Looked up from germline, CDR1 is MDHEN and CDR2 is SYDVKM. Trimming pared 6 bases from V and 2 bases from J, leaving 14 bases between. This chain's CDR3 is CASSLGGSAYEQYF. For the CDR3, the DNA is TGTGCCAGCAGCCTGGGAGGAAGTGCCTACGAGCAGTACTTC.